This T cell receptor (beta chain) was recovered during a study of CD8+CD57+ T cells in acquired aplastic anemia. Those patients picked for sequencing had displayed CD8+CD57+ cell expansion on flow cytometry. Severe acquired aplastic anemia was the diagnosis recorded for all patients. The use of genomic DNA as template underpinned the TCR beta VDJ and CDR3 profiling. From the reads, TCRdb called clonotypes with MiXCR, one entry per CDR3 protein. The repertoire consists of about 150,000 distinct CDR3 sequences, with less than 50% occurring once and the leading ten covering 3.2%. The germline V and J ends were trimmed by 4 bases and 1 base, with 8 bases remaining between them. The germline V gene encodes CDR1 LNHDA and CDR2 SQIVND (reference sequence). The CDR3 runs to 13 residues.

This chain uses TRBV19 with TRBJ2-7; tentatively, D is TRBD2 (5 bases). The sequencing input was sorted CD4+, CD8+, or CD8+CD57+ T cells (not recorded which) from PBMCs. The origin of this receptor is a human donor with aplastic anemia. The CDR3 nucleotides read TGTGCCAGTAGTAGGTCGGGGTCCTACGAGCAGTACTTC. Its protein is CASSRSGSYEQYF. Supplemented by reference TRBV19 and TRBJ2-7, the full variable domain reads DGGITQSPKYLFRKEGQNVTLSCEQNLNHDAMYWYRQDPGQGLRLIYYSQIVNDFQKGDIAEGYSVSREKKESFPLTVTSAQKNPTAFYLCASSRSGSYEQYFGPGTRLTVT.